This T cell receptor (beta chain) stems from a study of human T cells and chemical hapten exposure (dated by TCRdb to the early 2020s). With regard to the full study: For sensitization, 2% DPC in acetone was applied to a 2 cm by 2 cm area of upper inner arm skin. Blood was sampled from patients pre-sensitization (week 0) and at 2, 6 and about 24 weeks after DPC sensitization. Patients additionally received weekly therapeutic DPC doses to the scalp throughout the roughly 24-week study period. Libraries were combined into a pool for sequencing, and differences in TCR yield between samples came mainly from small differences in library volumes within the pool. The study tracked peripheral blood TCR repertoire changes in vivo during primary and secondary sensitization to the hapten diphenylcyclopropenone (DPC) in alopecia patients. Alopecia areata with under or over 50% scalp involvement, alopecia totalis and alopecia universalis were represented in the patient cohort, which was mostly female. Some 29 alopecia patients gave blood for TCR sequencing at one to four time points (pre-sensitization, 2, 6 and 24 weeks). Patch testing on the upper back used Finn chambers containing 0.01% DPC, with scoring done after 6 days according to International Contact Dermatitis Research Group standards. Overall study results and their limits: Because all patients had alopecia, a presumed autoimmune disease, the immune response of the patients might differ from that of healthy individuals. Repeated subsampling changed both the strength of the expansion versus patch-test correlation and the threshold at which the correlation became significant. Patch test score was positively correlated with the number of PT1 expanded TCRs, with significance at thresholds 8, 16 and 32 but not at 4. Significantly more large CDR3 similarity clusters were formed by expanded TCRs than by pre-sensitization or healthy control sets, consistent with antigen-driven responses. No change with DPC sensitization was found in the number of TCRs above 1 in 1000 frequency, and no evidence of global repertoire structure alterations was found.

Taken with the paper, the label for time point translates to: patch test 3, about 24 weeks after DPC sensitization. The label giving this sample's treatment or condition can be read as: therapeutic diphenylcyclopropenone sensitization with weekly scalp DPC. At each patch-test visit, blood was drawn before the patch test was applied. Patients were considered eligible if aged 18 to 70, diagnosed with alopecia and deemed suitable for DPC therapy, and patients were excluded if pregnant. Total RNA was isolated from unfractionated whole blood collected in Tempus Blood RNA tubes. For CDR1 and CDR2, the germline V gene (reference sequence) lists DFQATT and SNEGSKA. V is cut by 6 bases and J by 5 bases, and the space between the germline ends is 16 bases. There are 13 amino acids in the CDR3, from cysteine to phenylalanine inclusive. Only the CDR3 part of the read is kept: 39 bases, read in frame from the first base.

This clonotype appeared many times. It has no known antigen specificity. Per-base quality was not reported, and no clone a single base away is much larger than it. Library construction relied on RACE. The run used a NextSeq 500. During library preparation, unique molecular identifiers were attached to individual cDNA molecules so that TCRs could be counted in a quantitative, reproducible way. Both TCR alpha and TCR beta chains were sequenced from each blood RNA sample. In the authors' own workflow: Samples had a median of about 96,000 TCRs, with a range from about 23,224 to 750,000. V, J and CDR3 annotation of the TCR reads was carried out using the Decombinator software suite. For the PS versus PT1 abundance plots, all samples were subsampled to the same number of TCRs (28,000). TCRs were defined as expanded if absent before sensitization and observed at least eight times at the 2-week time point. Clones were called with MiXCR by TCRdb after fastp trimmed the public reads at Q25, and only in-frame beta chains were retained. Records with the same CDR3 protein are collapsed into one entry carrying the most frequent genes and DNA. TCRdb's processing, not the study's, gives the V and J calls here. Present in this sample are about 190,000 distinct CDR3 sequences, about 25% of which were seen just once. The leading ten clones occupy around 2.5% of the sample.

The rearranged chain carries TRBV20-1 and TRBJ1-2, with no reliable assignment of the D segment. The source is a middle-aged woman with alopecia areata. Some clones in this sample may be carry-over from other donors' samples. The source material was whole blood, sampled in connection with sensitization to the hapten diphenylcyclopropenone (DPC). Read as DNA, the sequence is TGCAGTGCAACTCCCCCACGTGGGTATGGCTACACCTTC. It specifies CSATPPRGYGYTF.